This T cell receptor beta chain was captured by sequencing in a study of blood T cell repertoires in COVID-19 (dated by TCRdb to between 2020 and 2021). As for the study more broadly: Samples covering the acute and convalescent phases of COVID-19 were provided by collaborators in the United States, Italy and Spain. Deeply sampled blood TCRbeta repertoires from subjects exposed to, actively infected with, or recovered from COVID-19 were included in the dataset. Nearly every sample came with metadata listing a de-identified subject ID, COVID-19 status, age in years and sex. Samples were obtained from the ongoing ImmuneRACE study (first 160 participants) and from some 1,200 subjects provided by 6 global collaborators. HLA class I and class II types, where available, came from metadata supplied by the sample provider rather than from assay-based typing. The repertoires were released in a freely available public database meant as a resource for research on the immune response to SARS-CoV-2. The material from the prospective study consisted of cDNA or gDNA derived from T cells, B-cell-depleted T cells, or PBMCs. Points the paper makes about the study in general: The amount of clinical and demographic metadata varied by source and participant and was provided uncurated.

Cut back by 2 bases and 4 bases, the V and J ends lie 11 bases apart. Via the germline V gene (reference sequence), CDR1 is LNHDA and CDR2 SQIVND. The CDR3 runs 14 amino acids, cysteine and phenylalanine included. Only the CDR3 DNA stays, 42 bases, in frame from base 1. The immunoSEQ Assay, a bias-controlled multiplex PCR, was used to amplify TCRbeta CDR3 regions from genomic DNA. Concerning the study's data processing: The number of nucleated cells in each sample was estimated from the amplification of reference gene primers within the assay. To quantify the absolute abundance of each unique TCRbeta CDR3 rearrangement, sequence reads were collapsed and filtered. For each sample, productive Simpson clonality was calculated as the square root of Simpson's diversity index across productive rearrangements. Entries here come from immuneACCESS through TCRdb and include only in-frame sequences with V and J called. Some clones fail to appear in such tables; in the studies checked, an unresolved V gene covers under half of the shortfall, and the cause of the remainder is unknown. V, J and clone size are taken as reported in that table, and D and trimming were inferred from the DNA itself. The sample records 85,000 to 130,000 clones, about 80% of which are singletons. Clones ranked in the top ten supply about 3.6% of the sample.

This clone was counted only a few times. Its recognized antigen is unknown. Base quality data are lacking; no much larger clone is found one base away. The collaborating institutions used their own protocols to collect whole blood in K2EDTA tubes. Collaborator samples were shipped for TCRbeta analysis as frozen whole blood, isolated PBMCs, or DNA extracted from either sample type. Material for sequencing was peripheral blood. The sequence was collected from a woman of 80 years or more with active or convalescent COVID-19. This sequence uses TRBV19 and TRBJ1-2, with TRBD1 as a weak D call on 5 bases. The DNA sequence is as follows: TGTGCCAGTAGTATATTGGGGCCCGGCTATGGCTACACCTTC. This encodes CASSILGPGYGYTF.